Shown below are 23 T cell receptor beta chains from a single sample sequenced in a study of blood T cell repertoires in COVID-19. TCRdb's copy holds only in-frame clones and misses some; the assay was immunoSEQ multiplex PCR. Of under 60,000 clones listed, less than 90% are singletons. Material: peripheral blood. The receptors were sampled from a human donor in a cohort sampled during active COVID-19.

The V call is TRBV28, the J call TRBJ1-2; 9 bases agree with TRBD1. Germline trimming cut 3 bases from V and 1 base from J; bases unmatched to any gene: 3. Germline-derived CDR1 and CDR2 are MDHEN and SYDVKM. The CDR3 spans 15 residues. DNA of the CDR3: TGTGCCAGCAGTTTGACAGGGGGGGGTAACTATGGCTACACCTTC. Its protein is CASSLTGGGNYGYTF.

The chain uses TRBV7-2 and TRBJ1-5; perhaps TRBD1 as D (5 bases). The length of the CDR3 is 16 residues. Trimming took off 3 bases at V and 0 bases at J, with 12 bases between the two ends. Germline loops: CDR1 SGHTA, CDR2 FQGNSA. The CDR3: CASSLRQSHSNQPQHF. CDR3 bases: TGTGCCAGCAGCTTGAGACAGTCTCATAGCAATCAGCCCCAGCATTTT.

The chain has TRBV6-2 or TRBV6-3 and TRBJ2-5, with D possibly matching TRBD1 (6 bases). Germline V gives CDR1 MNHEY, CDR2 SVGEGT. The CDR3 is 15 residues long. V shed 5 bases and J shed 2 bases, with 15 bases lying between them. The CDR3: CASSRPDSIQETQYF. CDR3 DNA sequence: TGTGCCAGCAGTCGACCGGACAGTATACAAGAGACCCAGTACTTC.

The chain has TRBV5-1 and TRBJ2-6; D is uncertain. The length of the CDR3 is 13 residues. Trimming shortened V by 5 bases and J by 4 bases, and 7 bases separated the two germline ends. CDR1 SGHRS and CDR2 YFSETQ come from the germline V gene. The CDR3 DNA sequence: TGCGCCAGCAGTCTGAGCGGGGCCAACGTCCTGACTTTC. Amino acid sequence: CASSLSGANVLTF. Complete variable domain (other parts from reference TRBV5-1 and TRBJ2-6): KAGVTQTPRYLIKTRGQQVTLSCSPISGHRSVSWYQQTPGQGLQFLFEYFSETQRNKGNFPGRFSGRQFSNSRSEMNVSTLELGDSALYLCASSLSGANVLTFGAGSRLTVL.

Written as DNA, the CDR3 is TGTGCCAGCAGCCCCACAAGACAGGGATGGAGCTATGGCTACACCTTC. It yields the protein CASSPTRQGWSYGYTF. The chain employs TRBV7-2 and TRBJ1-2, with 7 bases aligning to TRBD1. Germline V lookup: CDR1 SGHTA, CDR2 FQGNSA. This CDR3 has 16 amino acids. Trimming removed 5 bases from V and 4 bases from J; junction bases left unmatched: 13.

This chain links TRBV7-9 with TRBJ2-7, with TRBD1 identical over 8 bases. With 7 bases clipped from V and 2 bases from J, the junction kept 4 bases outside the gene matches. Germline assignment: CDR1 SEHNR and CDR2 FQNEAQ (reference sequence). The CDR3 runs 13 residues. The chain's CDR3 is CASIRQGTYEQYF. In DNA, the CDR3 is TGTGCCAGCATAAGACAGGGGACCTACGAGCAGTACTTC.

This clone appeared once. This chain links TRBV6-5 with TRBJ2-5, with 9 bases identical to TRBD1. CDR1 and CDR2 from the germline V gene are MNHEY and SVGAGI. The CDR3 has 15 residues. The J segment lost 4 bases and the V segment lost 7 bases, leaving 10 bases of the junction unmatched. The CDR3: CASTTLGQGPETQYF. The CDR3 region has the DNA TGTGCCAGCACTACCCTAGGACAGGGGCCAGAGACCCAGTACTTC.

The chain joins TRBV28 to TRBJ2-1, with TRBD2 matching 9 bases. CDR1 MDHEN and CDR2 SYDVKM come from the germline V gene. The CDR3 is 15 residues long. The V segment lost 6 bases and the J segment 4 bases; nucleotides outside the gene matches: 7. In DNA, the CDR3 is TGTGCCAGCAGGAGCGGGGGGCCCGGATACAATGAGCAGTTCTTC. Translation: CASRSGGPGYNEQFF.

This clone has a handful of counts. The genes are TRBV12-3 or TRBV12-4 and TRBJ2-7, with 7 bases matching TRBD1. Unmatched junction bases numbered 7, after V lost 5 bases and J lost 6 bases. The CDR3 has 13 amino acids. This chain's CDR3 is CASSPRQGSEQYF. CDR3 DNA sequence: TGTGCCAGCAGTCCCCGACAGGGATCCGAGCAGTACTTC.

This clone was counted once. The chain employs TRBV7-9 and TRBJ1-4; perhaps TRBD1 as D (6 bases). Germline assignment: CDR1 SEHNR and CDR2 FQNEAQ (reference sequence). The germline V and J ends were trimmed by 1 base and 8 bases, with 11 bases remaining between them. CDR3 length: 14 residues. CDR3 bases: TGTGCCAGCAGCTTAGACTCGAGGGGGGAAAAACTGTTTTTT. Translating gives CASSLDSRGEKLFF.

The CDR3 here is CASSGTGTRNEQFF. For the CDR3, the DNA is TGTGCCAGCAGCGGGACAGGGACCAGAAATGAGCAGTTCTTC. This rearrangement joins TRBV11-2 to TRBJ2-1; 9 bases are a match to TRBD1. V was pared by 5 bases and J by 7 bases, with 6 bases of the junction left unmatched. CDR1 and CDR2 (germline): SGHAT, FQNNGV. CDR3 length equals 14 residues.

The chain uses TRBV3-1 (or the pseudogene TRBV3-2) and TRBJ2-2; TRBD1 matches 7 bases. Germline CDR1 is LGHDT and CDR2 is YNNKEL (reference sequence). This CDR3 has 17 amino acids. V shed 0 bases, J shed 1 base, and the junction held 5 bases outside the gene matches. CDR3: CASSQDWDSKNTGELFF. The CDR3, as DNA: TGTGCCAGCAGCCAAGATTGGGACAGTAAGAACACCGGGGAGCTGTTTTTT.

The chain links TRBV6-5 to TRBJ2-1; TRBD2 matches 8 bases. In germline, CDR1 is MNHEY, CDR2 SVGAGI. The CDR3 sequence is 15 residues long. Trimming took 8 bases from V and 3 from J; bases not matched to a gene: 9. CDR3 region: CASASSGGDYNEQFF. DNA of the CDR3: TGTGCCAGCGCAAGCTCCGGGGGGGACTACAATGAGCAGTTCTTC.

The sample holds a few counts of this clone. V is TRBV24-1 and J is TRBJ2-5; D might be TRBD2 (5 bases). CDR1 and CDR2 from the germline V gene are KGHDR and SFDVKD. The V end lost 0 bases, the J end lost 5 bases, and 12 bases lay between the germline ends. The CDR3 totals 15 residues. In DNA, the CDR3 is TGTGCCACCAGTGATTTGGAGGGTCGCCTCGAGACCCAGTACTTC. This translates into CATSDLEGRLETQYF.

CDR3 in amino acids: CATSDTTGDGYTF. The DNA for the CDR3 is TGTGCCACCAGTGATACAACCGGGGATGGCTACACCTTC. The V and J genes are TRBV24-1 and TRBJ1-2, with D hard to call. CDR1 KGHDR and CDR2 SFDVKD come from the germline V gene. The CDR3 loop spans 13 amino acids. V shed 3 bases and J shed 6 bases, with 10 bases lying between them.

This sequence joins TRBV6-6 and TRBJ1-2; 10 bases map to TRBD1. V gave up 2 bases and J gave up 6 bases; unmatched junction bases: 9. CDR1 is MNHNY and CDR2 is SVGAGI in the germline V gene (reference sequence). This CDR3 spans 16 amino acids. The CDR3 sequence: CASSYATGGAMHGYTF. CDR3 DNA sequence: TGTGCCAGCAGTTACGCGACAGGGGGCGCGATGCATGGCTACACCTTC.

CDR3 DNA sequence: TGTGCCAGCAGCTTAAATACGGGGAACACTGAAGCTTTCTTT. Protein: CASSLNTGNTEAFF. V usage is TRBV7-8 and J usage is TRBJ1-1; no firm D call. Germline loops: CDR1 SGHVS, CDR2 FQNEAQ. The V end lost 2 bases, the J end lost 1 base, and 8 bases lay between the germline ends. CDR3 size: 14 residues.

V and J are TRBV2 and TRBJ2-2; unclear D gene. Deletions cut 3 bases from V and 8 bases from J, with 10 bases between. Germline lookup yields CDR1 SNHLY and CDR2 FYNNEI. The CDR3 loop spans 13 amino acids. The CDR3 is CASSDLTSGELFF. The CDR3 coding sequence is TGTGCCAGCAGTGATTTGACTTCGGGGGAGCTGTTTTTT.

The chain recombines TRBV6-2 or TRBV6-3 with TRBJ1-1, with TRBD1 matching 9 bases. J was trimmed by 3 bases and V by 2 bases; bases with no gene match: 13. The CDR3 totals 18 residues. Germline CDR1 reads MNHEY; CDR2 reads SVGEGT. CDR3 loop: CASSYPAGQGKWDTEAFF. CDR3 DNA sequence: TGTGCCAGCAGTTACCCAGCAGGACAGGGGAAATGGGACACTGAAGCTTTCTTT.

DNA for the CDR3: TGTGCCAGCAGCTTAATAGCCGAAAAACTGTTTTTT. It encodes CASSLIAEKLFF. The rearrangement joins TRBV7-2 to TRBJ1-4; D is undetermined. Per germline, CDR1 SGHTA and CDR2 FQGNSA. Trimming took off 2 bases at V and 8 bases at J, with 6 bases between the two ends. The CDR3 sequence is 12 residues long.

This clone was seen just once. The genes are TRBV5-6 and TRBJ1-3; D is ambiguous. Germline V CDR1 and CDR2: SGHDT, YYEEEE. The CDR3 sequence is 13 residues long. With 4 bases removed from V and 4 bases from J, the gap between germline ends came to 9 bases. CDR3 DNA: TGTGCCAGCAGCCCTCGGGTGGGAAACACCATATATTTT. Encoded protein: CASSPRVGNTIYF.

Only one count was recorded for this clone. The V gene is TRBV27, the J gene TRBJ2-1; unclear D gene. Germline-derived CDR1 and CDR2 are MNHEY and SMNVEV (reference sequence). Trimming pared 5 bases from V and 5 bases from J, leaving 4 bases between. CDR3 length: 11 amino acids. CDR3 nucleotides: TGTGCCAGCAGTCACAACAATGAGCAGTTCTTC. Translating it yields CASSHNNEQFF.

By share, this clone counts as medium-sized. The rearrangement links TRBV27 to TRBJ1-1, with D perhaps matching TRBD1 (5 bases). V was trimmed by 9 bases and J by 0 bases, leaving 14 bases between them. Germline values: CDR1 MNHEY, CDR2 SMNVEV (reference sequence). The CDR3 runs 14 residues. The CDR3 loop is CASWTRLLNTEAFF. The CDR3 nucleotides are TGTGCCAGTTGGACAAGACTTTTGAACACTGAAGCTTTCTTT.